The rows below give T cell receptor beta chains drawn from one sample of a study of T-cell memory formation after mild COVID-19. TCRdb reanalysed the 5' RACE reads using MiXCR and keeps one entry per CDR3 protein. The sample records roughly 320,000 distinct CDR3 sequences, around 30% being singletons. Sample: PBMCs or a T cell subset sorted from them (not recorded which). These receptors were taken from an adult woman who had mild COVID-19 (a few samples of this study predate the infection). Cell type and time point are not known. The CDR3 runs from the conserved cysteine through the conserved F or W. Each record gives: CDR3 DNA, CDR3 protein, clone size, J gene, V gene, D gene. D genes are given only for firm matches. Clone size is stated in some rows and not others, as once, few, many or a class when expanded.

cdr3_nt: TGTGCCAGCAGCTCTGACAGGGATTACTCCTACGAGCAGTACTTC
cdr3_aa: CASSSDRDYSYEQYF
clone_size: NA
j_call: TRBJ2-7
v_call: TRBV7-8
d_call: TRBD1

cdr3_nt: TGTGCCAGCAGCCATAGAGGGGGGCTAGGCGAGCAGTACTTC
cdr3_aa: CASSHRGGLGEQYF
clone_size: NA
j_call: TRBJ2-7
v_call: TRBV12-3/TRBV12-4
d_call: NA

cdr3_nt: TGTGCCAGCAGCTTTCTAGCGGGAGCGCTCACAGATACGCAGTATTTT
cdr3_aa: CASSFLAGALTDTQYF
clone_size: NA
j_call: TRBJ2-3
v_call: TRBV7-2
d_call: TRBD2

cdr3_nt: TGTGCCAGCAGGGGAACAGGGGGCCATAATTCACCCCTCCACTTT
cdr3_aa: CASRGTGGHNSPLHF
clone_size: NA
j_call: TRBJ1-6
v_call: TRBV7-8
d_call: TRBD1

cdr3_nt: TGTGCCAGCAGCTTAGGGCGACTAGCGGGAGAGATGAATACGCAGTATTTT
cdr3_aa: CASSLGRLAGEMNTQYF
clone_size: NA
j_call: TRBJ2-3
v_call: TRBV7-6
d_call: TRBD2

cdr3_nt: TGCAGTGCTAGAGATCGACTAGCCAAAACGCTCTACGAGCAGTACTTC
cdr3_aa: CSARDRLAKTLYEQYF
clone_size: NA
j_call: TRBJ2-7
v_call: TRBV20-1
d_call: TRBD2

cdr3_nt: TGTGCCAGCAGCCAATGGAGCGGGGGCCAGGGACTTGCGGGAACAGATACGCAGTATTTT
cdr3_aa: CASSQWSGGQGLAGTDTQYF
clone_size: NA
j_call: TRBJ2-3
v_call: TRBV4-2
d_call: TRBD2

cdr3_nt: TGTGCCAGCAGCTTCCCCGCCAGGGAGCTGTTTTTT
cdr3_aa: CASSFPARELFF
clone_size: NA
j_call: TRBJ2-2
v_call: TRBV11-2
d_call: NA

cdr3_nt: TGTGCCAGCAGTTTTGAGGGGAGGGGCTACGAGCAGTACTTC
cdr3_aa: CASSFEGRGYEQYF
clone_size: NA
j_call: TRBJ2-7
v_call: TRBV27
d_call: TRBD2

cdr3_nt: TGTGCCAGCAGTTTTTATGGGACAGGGAGCACTGAAGCTTTCTTT
cdr3_aa: CASSFYGTGSTEAFF
clone_size: NA
j_call: TRBJ1-1
v_call: TRBV12-3/TRBV12-4
d_call: TRBD1

cdr3_nt: TGTGCCAGTAGCCGTTCTAGCGGGGGGGCCAAGGATACGCAGTATTTT
cdr3_aa: CASSRSSGGAKDTQYF
clone_size: few
j_call: TRBJ2-3
v_call: TRBV19
d_call: TRBD2

cdr3_nt: TGTGCCAGCGATGCCGGGGTCGGGACCCAGCATTTT
cdr3_aa: CASDAGVGTQHF
clone_size: NA
j_call: TRBJ1-5
v_call: TRBV5-5
d_call: NA

cdr3_nt: TGTGCCAGCAGCCTACAATCCGGTCTCAGCTACAATGAGCAGTTCTTC
cdr3_aa: CASSLQSGLSYNEQFF
clone_size: NA
j_call: TRBJ2-1
v_call: TRBV11-1
d_call: NA

cdr3_nt: TGTGCCAGCAGGCTAGCGGGAGCGTACCAGTACTTC
cdr3_aa: CASRLAGAYQYF
clone_size: NA
j_call: TRBJ2-5
v_call: TRBV28
d_call: TRBD2

cdr3_nt: TGTGCCAGCGTCCTAGCGGTAGATACGCAGTATTTT
cdr3_aa: CASVLAVDTQYF
clone_size: few
j_call: TRBJ2-3
v_call: TRBV3-1
d_call: TRBD2

cdr3_nt: TGTGCCACCAGTGACGCTGGGGCCAACGTCCTGACTTTC
cdr3_aa: CATSDAGANVLTF
clone_size: NA
j_call: TRBJ2-6
v_call: TRBV24-1
d_call: NA

cdr3_nt: TGTGCCAGCAGTGACCAAACAGCGACGAACACTGAAGCTTTCTTT
cdr3_aa: CASSDQTATNTEAFF
clone_size: few
j_call: TRBJ1-1
v_call: TRBV25-1
d_call: NA

cdr3_nt: TGTGCCAGCAGTTTAGCGAACGATGGCGGGGATGGCTACACCTTC
cdr3_aa: CASSLANDGGDGYTF
clone_size: NA
j_call: TRBJ1-2
v_call: TRBV12-3/TRBV12-4
d_call: NA

cdr3_nt: TGTGCCAGCAGCCAAGATCTCGAACCGCACCCGATCCCGGGACTAACGAACACCGGGGAGCTGTTTTTT
cdr3_aa: CASSQDLEPHPIPGLTNTGELFF
clone_size: few
j_call: TRBJ2-2
v_call: TRBV3-2
d_call: NA

cdr3_nt: TGCGCCAGCAGCCCTCAGGTAACGGGTACTCCTAGCAATCAGCCCCAGCATTTT
cdr3_aa: CASSPQVTGTPSNQPQHF
clone_size: NA
j_call: TRBJ1-5
v_call: TRBV4-1
d_call: NA

cdr3_nt: TGTGCCAGCAGCTTAGTGAGGGGTAAGGACACTGAAGCTTTCTTT
cdr3_aa: CASSLVRGKDTEAFF
clone_size: NA
j_call: TRBJ1-1
v_call: TRBV7-9
d_call: NA

cdr3_nt: TGCGCCAGCAGCTGGGGACAGGGTGGCGACGAGCAGTACTTC
cdr3_aa: CASSWGQGGDEQYF
clone_size: few
j_call: TRBJ2-7
v_call: TRBV5-1
d_call: TRBD1

cdr3_nt: TGTGCCAGCAGTTACTCATCTAGCGGGAGGGGAGCAGATACGCAGTATTTT
cdr3_aa: CASSYSSSGRGADTQYF
clone_size: NA
j_call: TRBJ2-3
v_call: TRBV6-2/TRBV6-3
d_call: TRBD2

cdr3_nt: TGTGCCAGCAGTGAAGGCGGAGGGGGCATGGACGAGCAGTACTTC
cdr3_aa: CASSEGGGGMDEQYF
clone_size: NA
j_call: TRBJ2-7
v_call: TRBV2
d_call: NA

cdr3_nt: TGCGCCAGCAGCCGGAGCAGGGACACAGATACGCAGTATTTT
cdr3_aa: CASSRSRDTDTQYF
clone_size: many
j_call: TRBJ2-3
v_call: TRBV4-3
d_call: NA

cdr3_nt: TGCGCCAGCAGGCACGGGACGGGATCAGGCTACACCTTC
cdr3_aa: CASRHGTGSGYTF
clone_size: NA
j_call: TRBJ1-2
v_call: TRBV23-1
d_call: NA

cdr3_nt: TGCGCCAGCAGCTTGAGGGGGACGTCTGCCTACAATGAGCAGTTCTTC
cdr3_aa: CASSLRGTSAYNEQFF
clone_size: few
j_call: TRBJ2-1
v_call: TRBV5-1
d_call: NA

cdr3_nt: TGCGCCAGCAGCCGGGGACTAGCGGAGGTCAATGAGCAGTTCTTC
cdr3_aa: CASSRGLAEVNEQFF
clone_size: few
j_call: TRBJ2-1
v_call: TRBV5-1
d_call: TRBD2